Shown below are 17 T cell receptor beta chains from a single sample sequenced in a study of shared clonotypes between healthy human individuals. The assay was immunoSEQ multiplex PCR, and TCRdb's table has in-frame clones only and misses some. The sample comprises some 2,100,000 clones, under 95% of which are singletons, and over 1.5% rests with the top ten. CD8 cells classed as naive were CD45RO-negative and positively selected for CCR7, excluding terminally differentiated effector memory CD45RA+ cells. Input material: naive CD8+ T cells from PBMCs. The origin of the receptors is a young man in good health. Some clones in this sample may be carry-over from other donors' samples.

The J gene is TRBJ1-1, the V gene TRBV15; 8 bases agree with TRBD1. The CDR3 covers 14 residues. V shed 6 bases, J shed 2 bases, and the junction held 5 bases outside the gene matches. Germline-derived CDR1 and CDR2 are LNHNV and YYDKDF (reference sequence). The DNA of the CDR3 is TGTGCCACCAGTTGGACAGGGCTCAACACTGAAGCTTTCTTT. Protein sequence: CATSWTGLNTEAFF.

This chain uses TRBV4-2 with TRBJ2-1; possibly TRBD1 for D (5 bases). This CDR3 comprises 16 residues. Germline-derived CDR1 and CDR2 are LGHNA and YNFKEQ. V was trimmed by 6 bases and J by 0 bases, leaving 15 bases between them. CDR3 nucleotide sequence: TGTGCCAGCAGGCATGGTGGGGCGGTCTCCTACAATGAGCAGTTCTTC. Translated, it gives CASRHGGAVSYNEQFF.

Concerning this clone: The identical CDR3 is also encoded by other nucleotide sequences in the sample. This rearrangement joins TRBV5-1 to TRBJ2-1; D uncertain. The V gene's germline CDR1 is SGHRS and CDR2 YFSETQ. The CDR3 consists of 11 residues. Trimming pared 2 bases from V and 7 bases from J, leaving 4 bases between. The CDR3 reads CASSFGNEQFF. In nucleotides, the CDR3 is TGCGCCAGCAGCTTCGGGAATGAGCAGTTCTTC.

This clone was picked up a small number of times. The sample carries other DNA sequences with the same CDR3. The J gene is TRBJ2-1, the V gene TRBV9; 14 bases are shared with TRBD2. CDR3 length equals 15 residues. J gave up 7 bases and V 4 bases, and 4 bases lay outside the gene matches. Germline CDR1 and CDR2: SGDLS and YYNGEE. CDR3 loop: CASSPGTSGSNEQFF. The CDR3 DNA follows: TGTGCCAGCAGCCCCGGGACTAGCGGGAGTAATGAGCAGTTCTTC.

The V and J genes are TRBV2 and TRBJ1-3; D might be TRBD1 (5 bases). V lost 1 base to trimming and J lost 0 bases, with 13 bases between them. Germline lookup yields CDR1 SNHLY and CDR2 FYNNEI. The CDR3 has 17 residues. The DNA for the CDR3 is TGTGCCAGCAGTGAAGTGGCCGGGACCTTCTCTGGAAACACCATATATTTT. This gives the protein CASSEVAGTFSGNTIYF.

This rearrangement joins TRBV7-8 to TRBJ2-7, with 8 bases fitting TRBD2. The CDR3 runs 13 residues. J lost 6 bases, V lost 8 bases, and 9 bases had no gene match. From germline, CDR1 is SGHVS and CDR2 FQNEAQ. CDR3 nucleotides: TGTGCCAGCCACGGGACTAGAAAAGGCGAGCAGTACTTC. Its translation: CASHGTRKGEQYF.

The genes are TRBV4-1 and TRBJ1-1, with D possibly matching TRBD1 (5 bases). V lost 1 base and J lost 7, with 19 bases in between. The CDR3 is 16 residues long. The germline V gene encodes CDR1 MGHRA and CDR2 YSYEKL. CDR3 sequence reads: CASSQVNEGLGVEAFF. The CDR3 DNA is TGCGCCAGCAGCCAAGTCAACGAGGGGCTGGGCGTTGAAGCTTTCTTT.

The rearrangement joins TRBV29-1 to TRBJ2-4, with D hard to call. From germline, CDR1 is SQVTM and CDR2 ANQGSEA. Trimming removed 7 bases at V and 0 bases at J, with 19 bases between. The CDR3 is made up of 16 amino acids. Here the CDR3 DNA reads TGCAGCGCCCTGGGTGGAGACGTGGTAGCCAAAAACATTCAGTACTTC. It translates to CSALGGDVVAKNIQYF.

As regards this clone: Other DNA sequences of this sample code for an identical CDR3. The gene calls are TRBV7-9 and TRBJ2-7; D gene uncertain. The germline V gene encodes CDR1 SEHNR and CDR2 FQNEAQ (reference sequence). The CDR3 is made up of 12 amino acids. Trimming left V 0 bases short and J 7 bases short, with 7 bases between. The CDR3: CASSLASREQYF. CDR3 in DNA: TGTGCCAGCAGCTTAGCCTCCAGGGAGCAGTACTTC.

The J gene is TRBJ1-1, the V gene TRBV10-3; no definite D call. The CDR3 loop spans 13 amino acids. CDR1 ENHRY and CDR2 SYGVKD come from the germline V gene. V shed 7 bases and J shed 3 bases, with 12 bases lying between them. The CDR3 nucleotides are TGTGCCATCACCCAATCAACTTACACTGAAGCTTTCTTT. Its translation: CAITQSTYTEAFF.

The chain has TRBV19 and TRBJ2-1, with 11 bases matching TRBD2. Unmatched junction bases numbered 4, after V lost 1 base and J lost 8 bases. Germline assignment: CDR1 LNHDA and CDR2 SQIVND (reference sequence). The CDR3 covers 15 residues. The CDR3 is CASSIGGLAADEQFF. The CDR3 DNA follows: TGTGCCAGTAGTATAGGGGGACTAGCGGCGGATGAGCAGTTCTTC.

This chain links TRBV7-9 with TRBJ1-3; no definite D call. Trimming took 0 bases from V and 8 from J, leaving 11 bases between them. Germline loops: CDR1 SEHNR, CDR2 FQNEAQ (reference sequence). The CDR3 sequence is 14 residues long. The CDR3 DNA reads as TGTGCCAGCAGCTTAGCTCTGCCGGCGGACACCATATATTTT. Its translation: CASSLALPADTIYF.

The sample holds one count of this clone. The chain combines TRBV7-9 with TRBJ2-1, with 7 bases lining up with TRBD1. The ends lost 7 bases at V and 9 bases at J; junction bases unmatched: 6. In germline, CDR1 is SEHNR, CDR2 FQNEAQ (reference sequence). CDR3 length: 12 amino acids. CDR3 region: CASTPRGIEQFF. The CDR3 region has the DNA TGTGCCAGCACCCCCAGGGGGATTGAGCAGTTCTTC.

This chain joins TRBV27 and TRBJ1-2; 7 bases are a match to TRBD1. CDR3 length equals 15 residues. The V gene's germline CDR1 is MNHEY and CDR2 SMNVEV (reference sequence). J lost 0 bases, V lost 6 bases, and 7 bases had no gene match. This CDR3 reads CASSLMTGSNYGYTF. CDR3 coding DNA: TGTGCCAGCAGCCTAATGACAGGGTCTAACTATGGCTACACCTTC.

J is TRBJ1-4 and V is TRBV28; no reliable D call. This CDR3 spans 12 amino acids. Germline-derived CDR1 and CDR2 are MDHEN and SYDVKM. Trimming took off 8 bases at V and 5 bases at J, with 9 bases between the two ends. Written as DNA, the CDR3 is TGTGCCAGCCAGGACGAAAATGAAAAACTGTTTTTT. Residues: CASQDENEKLFF.

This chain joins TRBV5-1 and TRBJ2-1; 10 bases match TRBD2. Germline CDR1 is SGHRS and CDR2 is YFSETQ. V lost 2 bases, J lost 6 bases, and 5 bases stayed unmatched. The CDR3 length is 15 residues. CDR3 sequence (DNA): TGCGCCAGCAGCTTATCTAGCGGGAGAAGCAATGAGCAGTTCTTC. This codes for CASSLSSGRSNEQFF.

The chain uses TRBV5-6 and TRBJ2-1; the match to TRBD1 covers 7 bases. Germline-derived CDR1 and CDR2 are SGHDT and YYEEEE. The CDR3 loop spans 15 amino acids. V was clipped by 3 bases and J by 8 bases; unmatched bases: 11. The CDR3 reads CASSSPGQWFDEQFF. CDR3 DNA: TGTGCCAGCAGCTCTCCGGGACAGTGGTTCGATGAGCAGTTCTTC.